Below, 26 T cell receptor beta chains from the same sample are listed, as sequenced in a study of T cells in Graves' hyperthyroidism and ophthalmopathy. Amplified TCR beta CDR3 regions derived from RNA transcripts. When the TCR CDR3 underwent first-round RT-PCR, the HTBI primer set was used. TCRdb used MiXCR to reprocess the multiplex PCR reads, holding one entry per CDR3 protein. The sample lists hundreds of thousands of distinct CDR3 sequences, about 20% occurring once. The sample was blood. All receptors come from a young man with Graves' ophthalmopathy.

At least ten counts were recorded for this clonotype. This chain connects TRBV30 to TRBJ2-1; no clear D gene. Trimming removed 4 bases from V and 3 bases from J, with 7 bases in between. CDR3 length: 12 amino acids. Germline CDR1 GTSNPN, CDR2 SVGIG (reference sequence). Written as DNA, the CDR3 is TGTGCCTGGACGGCTTACTACAATGAGCAGTTCTTC. Its translation is CAWTAYYNEQFF.

A few counts support this clonotype. The V gene is TRBV6-6, the J gene TRBJ1-1, with 8 bases that match TRBD1. Germline V gene lookup returns CDR1 MNHNY and CDR2 SVGAGI (reference sequence). The CDR3 consists of 15 residues. V was clipped by 0 bases and J by 6 bases; unmatched bases: 6. As DNA, the CDR3 is TGTGCCAGCAGTTACTCGGCCAGGGGGCTCGCTGAAGCTTTCTTT. As protein: CASSYSARGLAEAFF.

This clonotype was detected ten times or more. Here the CDR3 DNA reads TGCGCCAGCAGCGCGGAGGCGGGAGGCCCTAACAATGAGCAGTTCTTC. Translating gives CASSAEAGGPNNEQFF. The rearrangement uses TRBV5-1 and TRBJ2-1; 8 bases are shared with TRBD2. Germline V gives CDR1 SGHRS, CDR2 YFSETQ. Germline trimming cut 4 bases from V and 5 bases from J; bases unmatched to any gene: 11. This CDR3 has 16 residues.

The J gene is TRBJ2-1, the V gene TRBV6-2 or TRBV6-3; 10 bases align to TRBD2. The CDR3 length is 14 residues. CDR1 MNHEY and CDR2 SVGEGT come from the germline V gene. V shed 5 bases and J 6 bases; nucleotides not matched to a gene: 4. Here the CDR3 DNA reads TGTGCCAGCAGTAAGACTAGCGGGCGCAATGAGCAGTTCTTC. Translation gives CASSKTSGRNEQFF.

This clonotype was counted a few times. The chain uses TRBV12-3 or TRBV12-4 and TRBJ1-5, with D maybe TRBD1 (5 bases). CDR3 length equals 16 residues. Trimming took off 6 bases at V and 4 bases at J, with 19 bases between the two ends. Here the CDR3 reads CASSRSGTALNQPQHF. CDR3 bases: TGTGCCAGCAGCCGATCCGGGACTGCTCTGAATCAGCCCCAGCATTTT.

This clonotype appeared a few times. The chain recombines TRBV7-8 with TRBJ2-3; D may correspond to TRBD1 or TRBD2 (6 bases each). The germline V and J ends were trimmed by 4 bases and 2 bases, with 22 bases remaining between them. The CDR3 length is 18 residues. Looked up from germline, CDR1 is SGHVS and CDR2 is FQNEAQ. CDR3 region: CASSSPIGGSGDTDTQYF. The CDR3 bases are TGTGCCAGCAGCTCTCCTATAGGGGGTTCGGGGGACACAGATACGCAGTATTTT.

Worth noting for this clonotype: A read error may explain this, as a much larger clone is one base away. The DNA of the CDR3 is TGCGCCAGCAGCTTAGCCGGGGCGGGGAGGGATGGCTACACCTTC. It encodes CASSLAGAGRDGYTF. The chain has TRBV5-1 and TRBJ1-2; tentatively, D is TRBD1 (5 bases). Trimming pared 2 bases from V and 6 bases from J, leaving 17 bases between. Germline-derived CDR1 and CDR2 are SGHRS and YFSETQ. The CDR3 runs to 15 residues.

The chain has TRBV7-8 and TRBJ1-4; TRBD1 agrees at 10 bases. The CDR3 is made up of 15 amino acids. The junction had 6 bases not matched to a gene; V was cut back by 4 bases and J by 7 bases. Germline lookup yields CDR1 SGHVS and CDR2 FQNEAQ. CDR3: CASSSPGTGVEKLFF. CDR3 nucleotides: TGTGCCAGCAGCTCCCCCGGGACAGGGGTTGAAAAACTGTTTTTT.

At least ten counts were recorded for this clonotype. The chain has TRBV3-1 and TRBJ1-5; tentatively, D is TRBD1 (5 bases). CDR3 length: 14 amino acids. Trimming shortened V by 4 bases and J by 4 bases, and 11 bases separated the two germline ends. Germline assignment: CDR1 LGHDT and CDR2 YNNKEL (reference sequence). CDR3 sequence reads: CASSPARVNQPQHF. Written as DNA, the CDR3 is TGTGCCAGCAGCCCCGCCAGGGTGAATCAGCCCCAGCATTTT.

Here the CDR3 reads CSAREAPGKGYEQYF. CDR3 nucleotides: TGCAGTGCTAGAGAGGCCCCGGGAAAGGGGTACGAGCAGTACTTC. V gene TRBV20-1 combines with J gene TRBJ2-7; TRBD1 or TRBD2 may be the D gene (5 bases each). Germline V CDR1 and CDR2: DFQATT, SNEGSKA (reference sequence). V dropped 0 bases and J dropped 4 bases, with 16 bases sitting between them. This CDR3 spans 15 amino acids.

As to this clonotype: Relative to the germline gene, one junction end is altered; a read error may explain this. The chain has TRBV11-2 and TRBJ2-3; 7 positions agree with TRBD1. Germline V gene data show CDR1 as SGHAT and CDR2 as FQNNGV. The CDR3 is 20 amino acids. This CDR3 reads CASSLGLGAVTGASIDTQYF. CDR3 coding DNA: TGTGCCAGCAGCTTAGGTCTTGGGGCAGTAACAGGGGCTAGCATAGATACGCAGTATTTT.

In this sample, this clonotype turned up a few times. The chain recombines TRBV5-1 with TRBJ1-1; D might be TRBD1 (6 bases). Between the trimmed V and J ends, which lost 2 bases and 3 bases, there was a span of 11 bases. This CDR3 is 14 amino acids long. CDR1 and CDR2 from the germline V gene are SGHRS and YFSETQ. The CDR3 nucleotides read TGCGCCAGCAGCTTTTCGACAGGAGACACTGAAGCTTTCTTT. Its translation: CASSFSTGDTEAFF.

This chain joins TRBV10-3 and TRBJ2-7; no clear D. Germline values: CDR1 ENHRY, CDR2 SYGVKD. Trimming removed 2 bases at V and 0 bases at J, with 11 bases between. The CDR3 extends over 15 amino acids. The CDR3 region is CAISESKGSSYEQYF. DNA of the CDR3: TGTGCCATCAGTGAGAGCAAGGGTAGCTCCTACGAGCAGTACTTC.

The V gene is TRBV4-1, the J gene TRBJ2-1; no clear D. Trimming shortened V by 6 bases and J by 5 bases, and 14 bases separated the two germline ends. The CDR3 extends over 14 amino acids. Germline values: CDR1 MGHRA, CDR2 YSYEKL. The CDR3 spells CASSGPPRDNEQFF. Written as DNA, the CDR3 is TGCGCCAGCAGTGGCCCACCTAGGGACAATGAGCAGTTCTTC.

The chain has TRBV7-2 and TRBJ2-1; D is possibly TRBD2 (5 bases). V lost 5 bases and J 6 bases, leaving 14 bases between the germline ends. The CDR3 runs 14 residues. Per the germline V gene, CDR1 is SGHTA and CDR2 is FQGNSA. CDR3 loop: CASSLTPGVNEQFF. As DNA, the CDR3 is TGTGCCAGCAGCCTTACCCCCGGGGTCAATGAGCAGTTCTTC.

Here the CDR3 DNA reads TGCGCCAGCAGTCTTAGTGGCTTCAATAATTCACCCCTCCACTTT. Translated, it gives CASSLSGFNNSPLHF. The chain is built from TRBV5-1 and TRBJ1-6; D gene uncertain. V was clipped by 5 bases and J by 5 bases, with 14 bases between them. Germline lookup yields CDR1 SGHRS and CDR2 YFSETQ. This CDR3 region has 15 residues.

This clonotype was counted many times. The rearrangement links TRBV3-1 to TRBJ2-5; the match to TRBD2 covers 14 bases. This CDR3 is built from 15 residues. J gave up 4 bases and V 4 bases, and 2 bases lay outside the gene matches. Germline assignment: CDR1 LGHDT and CDR2 YNNKEL (reference sequence). CDR3 amino acids: CASSPGTSGRETQYF. DNA of the CDR3: TGTGCCAGCAGCCCCGGGACTAGCGGGAGAGAGACCCAGTACTTC.

The V gene is TRBV13, the J gene TRBJ2-5, with D possibly TRBD1 on 6 matching bases. The length of the CDR3 is 15 residues. V shed 5 bases and J shed 4 bases, with 17 bases lying between them. Germline-derived CDR1 and CDR2 are PRHDT and FYEKMQ (reference sequence). The CDR3 nucleotides read TGTGCCAGCAGCCTAATGGGGGCCCGGGGAGAGACCCAGTACTTC. Translating gives CASSLMGARGETQYF.

The chain combines TRBV30 with TRBJ1-5, with 7 bases lining up with TRBD1. With V trimmed by 2 bases and J by 4 bases, 5 bases remained unmatched. The CDR3 consists of 14 residues. Per the germline V gene, CDR1 is GTSNPN and CDR2 is SVGIG (reference sequence). CDR3 residues: CAWSLPTGNQPQHF. In DNA, the CDR3 is TGTGCCTGGAGTTTGCCGACAGGGAATCAGCCCCAGCATTTT.

This clonotype was counted many times. One junction end disagrees with the germline gene, perhaps due to a read error. This chain uses TRBV5-1 with TRBJ2-2, with D hard to call. CDR1 and CDR2 from the germline V gene are SGHRS and YFSETQ. The length of the CDR3 is 12 residues. The CDR3 is CASSYGTGELFF. DNA of the CDR3: TGTGCCAGCAGTTACGGCACCGGGGAGCTGTTTTTT.

This clonotype was seen a few times. The chain has TRBV3-1 and TRBJ2-7, with a possible D match to TRBD1 (5 bases). The CDR3 extends over 18 amino acids. The germline V gene encodes CDR1 LGHDT and CDR2 YNNKEL (reference sequence). The V gene lost 1 base and the J gene lost 5 bases, with 24 bases spanning the gap. CDR3 nucleotide sequence: TGTGCCAGCAGCCAAGGGATCGACAGAACAACCCCGGCGGACGAGCAGTACTTC. This codes for CASSQGIDRTTPADEQYF.

V is TRBV11-1 and J is TRBJ2-7; D gene uncertain. Trimming removed 1 base at V and 2 bases at J, with 15 bases between. Germline CDR1 and CDR2: SGHAT and FQDESV (reference sequence). This CDR3 region has 16 residues. In nucleotides, the CDR3 is TGTGCCAGCAGCTTAGGTATTGGGATCGGCACCTACGAGCAGTACTTC. Translation: CASSLGIGIGTYEQYF.

This clonotype has ten or more counts. The CDR3 coding sequence is TGTGCCAGCTCACCCGGGACTAGTGGAGATACGCAGTATTTT. Amino acids: CASSPGTSGDTQYF. The V call is TRBV18, the J call TRBJ2-3, with 8 bases identical to TRBD2. V lost 3 bases to trimming and J lost 5 bases; unmatched junction nucleotides: 4. Per the germline V gene, CDR1 is KGHSH and CDR2 is LQKENI. CDR3 length: 14 residues.

This clonotype was seen ten or more times. The chain uses TRBV3-1 and TRBJ2-1; D perhaps matches TRBD2 (6 bases). Germline V lookup: CDR1 LGHDT, CDR2 YNNKEL (reference sequence). The CDR3 loop spans 17 amino acids. V lost 1 base and J lost 5, with 18 bases in between. The CDR3 reads CASSQVRFAGLNNEQFF. For the CDR3, the DNA is TGTGCCAGCAGCCAAGTTCGTTTTGCGGGGCTCAACAATGAGCAGTTCTTC.

A few counts support this clonotype. The rearrangement joins TRBV5-1 to TRBJ2-7; D is undetermined. The germline V and J ends were trimmed by 5 bases and 4 bases, with 13 bases remaining between them. The CDR3 spans 13 residues. Germline CDR1 and CDR2: SGHRS and YFSETQ. CDR3 DNA sequence: TGCGCCAGCAGGTGGTCCGCCTCTTACGAGCAGTACTTC. It encodes CASRWSASYEQYF.

The V and J genes are TRBV24-1 and TRBJ2-6, with 7 bases lining up with TRBD2. Trimming at V came to 2 bases and at J to 2 bases, leaving 2 bases not matched to a gene. The V gene's germline CDR1 is KGHDR and CDR2 SFDVKD. The CDR3 extends over 16 amino acids. The CDR3 DNA reads TGTGCCACCAGTGATTACGGGAGGACTGGGGCCAACGTCCTGACTTTC. Translating it yields CATSDYGRTGANVLTF.